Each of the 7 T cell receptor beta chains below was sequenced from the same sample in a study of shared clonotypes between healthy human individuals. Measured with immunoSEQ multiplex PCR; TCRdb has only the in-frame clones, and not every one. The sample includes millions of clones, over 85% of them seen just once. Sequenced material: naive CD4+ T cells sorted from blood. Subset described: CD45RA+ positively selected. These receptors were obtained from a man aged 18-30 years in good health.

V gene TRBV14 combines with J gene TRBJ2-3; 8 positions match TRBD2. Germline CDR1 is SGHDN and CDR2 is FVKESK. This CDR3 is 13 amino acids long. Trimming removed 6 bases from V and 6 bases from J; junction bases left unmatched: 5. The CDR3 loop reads CASRRAGEDTQYF. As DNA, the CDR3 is TGTGCCAGCAGGAGAGCGGGAGAGGATACGCAGTATTTT.

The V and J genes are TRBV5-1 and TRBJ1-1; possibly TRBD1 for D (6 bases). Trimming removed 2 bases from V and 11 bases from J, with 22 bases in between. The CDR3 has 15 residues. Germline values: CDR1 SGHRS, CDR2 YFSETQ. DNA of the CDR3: TGCGCCAGCAGCTTCGATGAAGGGACAACCCGGGGGGCTTTCTTT. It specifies CASSFDEGTTRGAFF.

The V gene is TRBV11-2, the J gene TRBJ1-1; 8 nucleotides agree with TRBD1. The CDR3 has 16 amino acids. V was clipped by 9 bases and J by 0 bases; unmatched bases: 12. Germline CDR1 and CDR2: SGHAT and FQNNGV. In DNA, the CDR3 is TGTGCCAGGAGACGGGACAGGAAAGATATGAACACTGAAGCTTTCTTT. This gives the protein CARRRDRKDMNTEAFF.

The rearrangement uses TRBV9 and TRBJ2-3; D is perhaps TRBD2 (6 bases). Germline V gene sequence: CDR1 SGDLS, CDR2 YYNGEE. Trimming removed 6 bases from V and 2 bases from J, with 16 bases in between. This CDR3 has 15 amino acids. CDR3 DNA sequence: TGTGCCAGCACCCCGGGCGGGGAGCCCACAGATACGCAGTATTTT. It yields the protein CASTPGGEPTDTQYF.

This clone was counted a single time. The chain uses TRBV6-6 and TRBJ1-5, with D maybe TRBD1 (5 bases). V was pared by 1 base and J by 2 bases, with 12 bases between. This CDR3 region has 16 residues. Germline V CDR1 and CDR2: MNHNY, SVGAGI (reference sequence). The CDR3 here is CASSYWGGVGNQPQHF. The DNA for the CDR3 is TGTGCCAGCAGTTACTGGGGGGGGGTAGGCAATCAGCCCCAGCATTTT.

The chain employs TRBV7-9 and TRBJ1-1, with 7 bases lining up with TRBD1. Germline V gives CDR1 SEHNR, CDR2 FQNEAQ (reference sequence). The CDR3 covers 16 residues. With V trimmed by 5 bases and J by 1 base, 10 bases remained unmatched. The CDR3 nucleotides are TGTGCCAGCAGCCCGAACCTCAGGGGGGGGAACACTGAAGCTTTCTTT. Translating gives CASSPNLRGGNTEAFF.

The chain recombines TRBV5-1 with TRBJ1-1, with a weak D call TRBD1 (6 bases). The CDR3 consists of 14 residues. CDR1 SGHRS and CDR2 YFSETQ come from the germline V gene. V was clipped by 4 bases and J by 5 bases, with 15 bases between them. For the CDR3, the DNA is TGCGCCAGCAGCCGGGACACGAAACAGACTGAAGCTTTCTTT. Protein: CASSRDTKQTEAFF.